Listed below are T cell receptor beta chains from one sample, sequenced in a study of shared clonotypes between healthy human individuals. Some clones are missing from TCRdb's copy, which holds only in-frame ones; the method was immunoSEQ multiplex PCR. There are around 2,000,000 clones in the sample; roughly 94% occur only once, and approximately 1.2% lies in the top ten. What was sequenced was naive CD8+ T cells sorted from blood. The receptors derive from a man younger than 30 in good health. The CDR3 runs from the conserved cysteine through the conserved F or W.

j_call	v_call	cdr3_aa
TRBJ1-5	TRBV11-2	CASSRNSNQPQHF
TRBJ2-1	TRBV11-2	CASSLAASAYNEQFF
TRBJ1-3	TRBV28	CASSFQGSGNTIYF
TRBJ2-5	TRBV4-1	CASSQDSVAEETQYF
TRBJ2-2	TRBV7-2	CASSLLLDNTGELFF
TRBJ1-1	TRBV6-6	CASSYSGSEAFF
TRBJ2-7	TRBV30	CAWSYGETYEQYF
TRBJ2-2	TRBV15	CATSRAPLSGELFF
TRBJ2-7	TRBV11-2	CASRLVGAGPYEQYF
TRBJ2-2	TRBV9	CASSVGAGVNTGELFF
TRBJ2-3	TRBV10-2	CASTGGGFSTDTQYF
TRBJ2-1	TRBV2	CASSEGTSGRLDNEQFF
TRBJ1-4	TRBV9	CASSDIGGGEKLFF
TRBJ2-7	TRBV9	CASSVDGGPEREQYF
TRBJ2-7	TRBV6-6	CASTNQRGGVDEQYF
TRBJ2-7	TRBV10-1	CASSPARSAYEQYF
TRBJ2-7	TRBV11-2	CASSLMEGGEQYF
TRBJ2-1	TRBV7-2	CASSSYRDRPLIHNEQFF
TRBJ1-6	TRBV6-1	CASSEWDIKVVDSPLHF
TRBJ2-5	TRBV5-4	CASSPDGVAGRETQYF
TRBJ1-2	TRBV2	CASSDINDREALAAF
TRBJ1-1	TRBV2	CASRETGENTEAFF
TRBJ2-3	TRBV4-1	CASTPLPGDTQYF
TRBJ2-5	TRBV5-4	CASSLDPSGAGETQYF
TRBJ2-3	TRBV29-1	CSVPVRDTQYF
TRBJ2-1	TRBV2	CASSVLGEQFF
TRBJ2-5	TRBV9	CASSADSGAVAQYF
TRBJ2-5	TRBV6-1	CASSETLISGRETQYF
TRBJ1-2	TRBV27	CASSSFGQGGYGYTF
TRBJ2-7	TRBV11-2	CASSFQGHSYEQYF